This T cell receptor beta chain was captured in a study of spatial heterogeneity in lung cancer (dated by TCRdb to between 2018 and 2021). About the investigation overall: Samples were obtained from about 75 patients with early-stage, untreated non-small cell lung cancer from the lung TRACERx cohort. Both alpha and beta chains were TCR-sequenced in 200 to 250 tumor regions, under 70 matched nontumor lung samples and more than 50 PBMC samples obtained at surgery. In the raw uncorrected reads, each unique combination of TCR and UMI appeared more than ten times on average. The study quantitatively compared TCR alpha and beta repertoires across multiple tumor regions, matched nontumor lung and blood in non-small cell lung cancer. Nonsynonymous mutation counts, determined by whole-exome sequencing of tumor tissue, were related to TCR repertoire features. Follow-up PBMC samples were sequenced whenever available, with a median time to follow-up of roughly 22 months after resection. More beta-chain than alpha-chain transcripts were consistently detected, likely reflecting higher beta-chain transcript abundance. Here is what the overall study found, with its caveats: Ubiquitous expanded tumor TCRs were found in blood more often at tumor resection than at routine follow-up. Additional single-cell paired TCR alpha and beta sequencing was considered necessary to confirm, at a functional level, the hypothesis that regional TCRs recognize regional mutations. Comparisons of baseline and follow-up blood repertoires included only 14 patients.

Receptors were amplified or captured by 5' RACE. Instrument on record: NextSeq 500. To allow correction of PCR and sequencing errors, the TCR library protocol tagged every TCR cDNA molecule with a unique molecular identifier. Processing in the source paper ran as follows. Decombinator tools were used for TCR identification, UMI-based error correction and CDR3 extraction. TCRs above a frequency of 2 per 1,000, corresponding to the top 1% of the tumor frequency distribution, were defined as expanded. Rényi diversity was computed with the R vegan package after subsampling each repertoire 100 times to 5,000 TCRs. CDR3 similarity networks were built from amino acid triplet string-kernel similarity, connecting CDR3s with pairwise similarity above 0.82. Using fastp trimming at Q25 and MiXCR clonotype assembly, TCRdb reanalyzed the public sequencing data and kept in-frame beta chains. CDR3 protein sequences are deduplicated, and each keeps its most common genes and DNA. These V and J calls are TCRdb output, not the study's own analysis. Here the sample has 35,000 to 55,000 distinct CDR3 sequences; 12% occur a single time. Over 30% of the sample rests with the top ten.

The time point label corresponds to: blood at routine non-recurrence follow-up after resection. Without any cell sorting, TCR sequencing was performed on whole RNA extracted either from tumor and nontumor lung tissue or from cryopreserved PBMC samples. Only patients for whom sufficient RNA was available from at least two tumor regions were selected for TCR sequencing. Its CDR3 holds 14 amino acids, cysteine through phenylalanine. The kept DNA is CDR3 alone, 42 bases in frame from the first base. Per the germline V gene, SGHRS is the CDR1 and YFSETQ is the CDR2. V sheds 3 bases and J sheds 1 base, leaving 7 bases between their ends. This clonotype was observed at least ten times. Its antigen remains unidentified. The input lacks base qualities; no much larger clone sits a single base away.

The sequence was collected from a male donor with early-stage non-small cell lung cancer. The V and J genes are TRBV5-1 and TRBJ2-2, with no D gene named confidently. The sample was PBMCs, taken at follow-up. CDR3 loop: CASSSNRNTGELFF. The DNA is as follows: TGCGCCAGCAGCTCAAACAGGAACACCGGGGAGCTGTTTTTT.